The 31 T cell receptor beta chains below were found in one sample sequenced in a study of a mutant IDH1 vaccine in newly diagnosed glioma. TCRdb's table, derived via immunoSEQ multiplex PCR, lists solely in-frame clones and lacks some. This sample yields 70,000 to 100,000 clones, of which 82% are seen a single time; about 5.3% belongs to the top ten. Time point noted: baseline, week 1 (first vaccination visit). Regarding treatment: pre-vaccination baseline after standard-of-care therapy. The material was PBMCs, obtained from a glioma patient treated with radiotherapy, temozolomide or both. These receptor sequences come from a man aged 40-49 years with glioma. Some clones in this sample may be carry-over from other donors' samples.

The chain couples TRBV6-5 to TRBJ2-5, with D uncertain. Trimming cost V 0 bases and J 0 bases, with 8 bases left between them. The CDR3 consists of 15 residues. From germline, CDR1 is MNHEY and CDR2 SVGAGI. CDR3 loop: CASSYSLRYQETQYF. The CDR3 bases are TGTGCCAGCAGTTACTCGTTGCGGTACCAAGAGACCCAGTACTTC.

This clone has just one count. This rearrangement joins TRBV6-1 to TRBJ1-2; 12 nucleotides line up with TRBD1. CDR1 and CDR2 (germline): MNHNS, SASEGT. This CDR3 comprises 15 residues. The ends lost 5 bases at V and 8 bases at J; junction bases unmatched: 9. CDR3 DNA sequence: TGTGCCAGCAGTCCCGGGACAGGGGGCTCTCGGGGCTACACCTTC. Translated, it gives CASSPGTGGSRGYTF.

The rearrangement links TRBV7-8 to TRBJ2-7, with D hard to call. The ends were cut back, 1 base at V and 0 bases at J, with 7 bases in the middle. This CDR3 is 14 amino acids long. Germline CDR1 and CDR2: SGHVS and FQNEAQ. CDR3 in amino acids: CASSLDDTSYEQYF. CDR3 coding DNA: TGTGCCAGCAGCTTAGACGACACCTCCTACGAGCAGTACTTC.

This clone was observed a few times. J is TRBJ2-3 and V is TRBV9; D gene unclear. In germline, CDR1 is SGDLS, CDR2 YYNGEE. The CDR3 sequence is 13 residues long. V was clipped by 2 bases and J by 0 bases, with 4 bases between them. CDR3 sequence (DNA): TGTGCCAGCAGCGTTGACAGCACAGATACGCAGTATTTT. Translating gives CASSVDSTDTQYF.

As concerns this clone: A much larger clone differs from this one at a single base, so this may be a read error. The chain links TRBV6-6 to TRBJ1-4; D gene unclear. CDR1 and CDR2 (germline): MNHNY, SVGAGI (reference sequence). V was clipped by 5 bases and J by 7 bases, with 5 bases between them. This CDR3 has 11 residues. CDR3 in amino acids: CASSPGEKLFF. Here the CDR3 DNA reads TGTGCCAGCAGTCCGGGTGAAAAACTGTTTTTT.

The chain has TRBV5-1 and TRBJ1-2, with TRBD1 identical over 8 bases. J was trimmed by 6 bases and V by 4 bases; bases with no gene match: 5. Germline values: CDR1 SGHRS, CDR2 YFSETQ. The CDR3 runs to 13 residues. The DNA of the CDR3 is TGCGCCAGCAGCCGGCAGGGGGCGGATGGCTACACCTTC. Amino acids: CASSRQGADGYTF.

V gene TRBV2 combines with J gene TRBJ1-6; TRBD1 might be the D (5 bases). V lost 5 bases and J 7 bases, leaving 15 bases between the germline ends. This CDR3 has 15 residues. From germline, CDR1 is SNHLY and CDR2 FYNNEI. The CDR3 reads CASSPGRGGNSPLHF. The CDR3 nucleotides read TGTGCCAGCAGTCCAGGGAGGGGTGGAAATTCACCCCTCCACTTT.

The chain uses TRBV5-6 and TRBJ1-2; 9 bases are a match to TRBD1. The V and J ends lost 5 bases and 6 bases, in that order; junction bases with no gene match: 5. Germline loops: CDR1 SGHDT, CDR2 YYEEEE. The CDR3 extends over 13 amino acids. Here the CDR3 DNA reads TGTGCCAGCAGGGCCGACAGGGGGGATGGCTACACCTTC. Its protein product is CASRADRGDGYTF.

This chain uses TRBV30 with TRBJ2-1; D might be TRBD2 (5 bases). Germline V gene lookup returns CDR1 GTSNPN and CDR2 SVGIG (reference sequence). The CDR3 is 11 residues long. V shed 2 bases and J shed 10 bases, with 9 bases lying between them. The CDR3 reads CAWSRPGEQFF. In nucleotides, the CDR3 is TGTGCCTGGAGTCGCCCGGGGGAGCAGTTCTTC.

The V call is TRBV5-4, the J call TRBJ1-2, with D unresolved. The germline gives CDR1 SGHNT, CDR2 YYREEE (reference sequence). With 0 bases removed from V and 6 bases from J, the gap between germline ends came to 15 bases. CDR3 length: 15 residues. CDR3 nucleotide sequence: TGTGCCAGCAGCTTGGTTGCGGGCCAGCTACATGGCTACACCTTC. Protein: CASSLVAGQLHGYTF.

The V gene is TRBV7-2, the J gene TRBJ2-3; no firm D call. Trimming removed 0 bases from V and 5 bases from J, with 6 bases in between. Germline V gene data show CDR1 as SGHTA and CDR2 as FQGNSA. The CDR3 length is 13 residues. The CDR3 sequence is CASSLAPRDTQYF. As DNA, the CDR3 is TGTGCCAGCAGCTTAGCCCCCCGAGATACGCAGTATTTT.

The V call is TRBV30, the J call TRBJ1-5; D is perhaps TRBD1 (6 bases). CDR3 length: 16 residues. V gave up 1 base and J gave up 6 bases, with 19 bases separating them. Germline V gene data show CDR1 as GTSNPN and CDR2 as SVGIG (reference sequence). The DNA for the CDR3 is TGTGCCTGGAGTGCGAGGACATCGGGCAGGGGTCAGCCCCAGCATTTT. Amino acids: CAWSARTSGRGQPQHF.

The gene calls are TRBV5-1 and TRBJ1-2; 7 bases agree with TRBD1. The CDR3 is made up of 16 amino acids. In germline, CDR1 is SGHRS, CDR2 YFSETQ. V shed 4 bases and J 7 bases; nucleotides not matched to a gene: 16. This CDR3 is CASSPPATGVVGGYTF. CDR3 DNA sequence: TGCGCCAGCAGCCCCCCCGCCACAGGGGTGGTTGGTGGCTACACCTTC.

V gene TRBV2 combines with J gene TRBJ1-1; no definite D call. The CDR3 loop spans 14 amino acids. The V end lost 5 bases, the J end lost 1 base, and 11 bases lay between the germline ends. The germline CDR1 and CDR2 sequences are SNHLY and FYNNEI. The CDR3 is CASSPDASNTEAFF. The DNA for the CDR3 is TGTGCCAGCAGTCCTGATGCCTCGAACACTGAAGCTTTCTTT.

The chain is built from TRBV6-1 and TRBJ1-2, with 7 bases lining up with TRBD1. CDR1 and CDR2 from the germline V gene are MNHNS and SASEGT. After removal of 8 bases from V and 5 bases from J, the junction contained 5 bases not matched to a gene. CDR3 size: 12 residues. The CDR3 sequence: CASLGQQYGYTF. The CDR3 coding sequence is TGTGCCAGCTTGGGACAGCAATATGGCTACACCTTC.

This chain uses TRBV18 with TRBJ1-2; 9 bases agree with TRBD1. In germline, CDR1 is KGHSH, CDR2 LQKENI. V gave up 2 bases and J gave up 7 bases; unmatched junction bases: 14. The CDR3 is made up of 17 amino acids. The CDR3 region is CASSPRSAGTGGVGYTF. CDR3 nucleotides: TGTGCCAGCTCACCAAGATCGGCGGGTACAGGGGGCGTTGGCTACACCTTC.

To note about this clone: The sample holds other DNA sequences that translate to the same CDR3. The chain employs TRBV5-1 and TRBJ1-1; no definite D call. CDR3 length: 13 residues. Germline CDR1 SGHRS, CDR2 YFSETQ. Trimming pared 4 bases from V and 1 base from J, leaving 8 bases between. The CDR3 region is CASSLVSNTEAFF. CDR3 nucleotide sequence: TGCGCCAGCAGCCTCGTGTCGAACACTGAAGCTTTCTTT.

The CDR3 region has the DNA TGTGCCAGTAGTATGGGGGGCTACGAGCAGTACTTC. It encodes CASSMGGYEQYF. The V gene is TRBV19, the J gene TRBJ2-7; tentative D call: TRBD2 (6 bases). Trimming removed 3 bases from V and 3 bases from J, with 6 bases in between. Per germline, CDR1 LNHDA and CDR2 SQIVND (reference sequence). CDR3 length: 12 amino acids.

The chain is built from TRBV7-8 and TRBJ1-3; 8 positions match TRBD1. V gave up 0 bases and J gave up 3 bases; unmatched junction bases: 1. Germline CDR1 reads SGHVS; CDR2 reads FQNEAQ. This CDR3 has 15 amino acids. The CDR3 region is CASSLADRGGNTIYF. CDR3 nucleotides: TGTGCCAGCAGCTTAGCTGACAGGGGTGGAAACACCATATATTTT.

This clone occurred a few times. The genes are TRBV7-9 and TRBJ2-2, with a possible D match to TRBD1 (6 bases). CDR1 is SEHNR and CDR2 is FQNEAQ in the germline V gene (reference sequence). The CDR3 runs to 14 residues. V lost 8 bases and J 2 bases, leaving 12 bases between the germline ends. CDR3 DNA: TGTGCCAGCTGGGGGCAGGGTAACACCGGGGAGCTGTTTTTT. Translated, it gives CASWGQGNTGELFF.

CDR3 nucleotide sequence: TGTGCCAGCAGTGAATGGGCCGAGAACGAGCAGTACTTC. The encoded protein is CASSEWAENEQYF. The rearrangement uses TRBV25-1 and TRBJ2-7, with D hard to call. The V gene's germline CDR1 is MGHDK and CDR2 SYGVNS. The CDR3 consists of 13 residues. V was clipped by 1 base and J by 5 bases, with 9 bases between them.

The CDR3 here is CASSYSRHGGHTEAFF. The CDR3 DNA reads TGTGCCAGCAGTTACTCGAGGCATGGGGGCCACACTGAAGCTTTCTTT. The chain joins TRBV6-6 to TRBJ1-1; the D gene is possibly TRBD1 (6 bases). CDR1 and CDR2 (germline): MNHNY, SVGAGI (reference sequence). The ends were cut back, 0 bases at V and 3 bases at J, with 14 bases in the middle. There are 16 residues in the CDR3.

The rearrangement links TRBV18 to TRBJ2-3, with TRBD1 matching over 7 bases. Germline CDR1 is KGHSH and CDR2 is LQKENI. Unmatched junction bases numbered 0, after V lost 5 bases and J lost 1 base. The CDR3 covers 13 residues. CDR3 residues: CASSGTGTDTQYF. The CDR3 DNA sequence: TGTGCCAGCTCAGGGACAGGCACAGATACGCAGTATTTT.

To note about this clone: A read error may produce the germline difference seen at one junction end. The J gene is TRBJ2-3, the V gene TRBV7-7; D unclear. The CDR3 sequence is 16 residues long. Germline CDR1 is SSHAT and CDR2 is FNYEAQ (reference sequence). As DNA, the CDR3 is TGTGCTAGCAGCTTAGGCCGATCCCTTTGCACAGATACGCAGTATTTT. It specifies CASSLGRSLCTDTQYF.

The chain combines TRBV6-6 with TRBJ1-5; no reliable D call. The CDR3 has 14 residues. V was clipped by 3 bases and J by 2 bases, with 8 bases between them. Germline-derived CDR1 and CDR2 are MNHNY and SVGAGI (reference sequence). CDR3 in amino acids: CASSYDNGNQPQHF. The DNA for the CDR3 is TGTGCCAGCAGTTATGACAATGGCAATCAGCCCCAGCATTTT.

The gene calls are TRBV7-8 and TRBJ2-7; D is unclear. CDR3 length equals 13 residues. V was clipped by 1 base and J by 7 bases, with 11 bases between them. Germline assignment: CDR1 SGHVS and CDR2 FQNEAQ. Here the CDR3 reads CASSLVASGEQYF. The DNA of the CDR3 is TGTGCCAGCAGCTTAGTGGCCTCTGGGGAGCAGTACTTC. Together with reference TRBV7-8 and TRBJ2-7, the CDR3 gives the full variable domain: GAGVSQSPRYKVAKRGQDVALRCDPISGHVSLFWYQQALGQGPEFLTYFQNEAQLDKSGLPSDRFFAERPEGSVSTLKIQRTQQEDSAVYLCASSLVASGEQYFGPGTRLTVT.

Here the CDR3 DNA reads TGTGCCAGCAGCCTTACCCGGGGGCCCTACACCGGGGAGCTGTTTTTT. This codes for CASSLTRGPYTGELFF. The chain is built from TRBV7-6 and TRBJ2-2; either TRBD1 or TRBD2 may fit D (6 bases each). V shed 5 bases and J shed 3 bases, with 16 bases lying between them. Per the germline V gene, CDR1 is SGHVS and CDR2 is FNYEAQ. This CDR3 is built from 16 residues.

This clone was recorded a few times. V gene TRBV7-2 combines with J gene TRBJ1-3, with D perhaps TRBD1 (5 bases). The V gene lost 5 bases and the J gene lost 5 bases, with 16 bases spanning the gap. The CDR3 totals 15 residues. Germline values: CDR1 SGHTA, CDR2 FQGNSA. The CDR3 DNA is TGTGCCAGCAGCCGAACTCCGGGGGATAGAAACACCATATATTTT. This codes for CASSRTPGDRNTIYF.

The genes are TRBV6-5 and TRBJ1-5, with TRBD1 matching 8 bases. CDR3 length equals 15 residues. The germline gives CDR1 MNHEY, CDR2 SVGAGI. The ends lost 6 bases at V and 4 bases at J; junction bases unmatched: 8. CDR3 protein: CASRPDRVSNQPQHF. CDR3 in DNA: TGTGCCAGCAGGCCGGACAGGGTCTCTAATCAGCCCCAGCATTTT.

This chain uses TRBV30 with TRBJ1-2, with 9 bases lining up with TRBD1. The CDR3 totals 11 residues. Per the germline V gene, CDR1 is GTSNPN and CDR2 is SVGIG (reference sequence). The V and J ends lost 5 bases and 8 bases, in that order; junction bases with no gene match: 3. The CDR3 protein is CAWGQGYGYTF. Written as DNA, the CDR3 is TGTGCCTGGGGACAGGGGTACGGCTACACCTTC.

V is TRBV2 and J is TRBJ2-4; D call uncertain. The CDR3 loop spans 16 amino acids. Germline V gives CDR1 SNHLY, CDR2 FYNNEI. V lost 0 bases, J lost 5 bases, and 14 bases lay in between. CDR3 region: CASSEATELVQNIQYF. CDR3 bases: TGTGCCAGCAGTGAAGCGACCGAGTTGGTCCAAAACATTCAGTACTTC.